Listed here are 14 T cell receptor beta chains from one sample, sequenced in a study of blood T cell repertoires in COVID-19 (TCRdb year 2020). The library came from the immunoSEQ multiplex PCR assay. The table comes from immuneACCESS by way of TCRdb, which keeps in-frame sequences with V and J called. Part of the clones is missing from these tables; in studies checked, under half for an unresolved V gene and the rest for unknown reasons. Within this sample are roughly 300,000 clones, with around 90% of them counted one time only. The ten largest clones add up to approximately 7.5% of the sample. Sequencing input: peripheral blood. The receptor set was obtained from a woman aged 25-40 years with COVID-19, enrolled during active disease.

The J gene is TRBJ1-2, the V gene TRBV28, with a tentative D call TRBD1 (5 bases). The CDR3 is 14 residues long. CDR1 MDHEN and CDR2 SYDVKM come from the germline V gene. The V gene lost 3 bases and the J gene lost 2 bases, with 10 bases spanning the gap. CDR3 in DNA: TGTGCCAGCAGTTTGCCAGGGTTGAACTATGGCTACACCTTC. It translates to CASSLPGLNYGYTF.

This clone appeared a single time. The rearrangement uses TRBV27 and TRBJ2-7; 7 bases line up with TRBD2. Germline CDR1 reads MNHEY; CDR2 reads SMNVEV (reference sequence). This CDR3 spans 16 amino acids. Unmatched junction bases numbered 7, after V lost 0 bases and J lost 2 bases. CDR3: CASSLSTPGTTYEQYF. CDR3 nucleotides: TGTGCCAGCAGTTTATCGACGCCCGGGACTACCTACGAGCAGTACTTC.

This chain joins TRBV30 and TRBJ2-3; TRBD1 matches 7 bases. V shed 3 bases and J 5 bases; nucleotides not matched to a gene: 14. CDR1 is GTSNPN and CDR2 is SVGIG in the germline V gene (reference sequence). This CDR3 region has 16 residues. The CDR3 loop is CAWSRRDRTREDTQYF. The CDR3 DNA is TGTGCCTGGAGCCGCCGGGACAGAACGAGGGAAGATACGCAGTATTTT.

The CDR3 coding sequence is TGCGCCAGCAGCCAAGACCGGACTTGGGCGGGGGAGCTGTTTTTT. Its protein product is CASSQDRTWAGELFF. This chain connects TRBV4-3 to TRBJ2-2; D perhaps matches TRBD2 (5 bases). Germline CDR1 LGHNA, CDR2 YSLEER. With 0 bases removed from V and 8 bases from J, the gap between germline ends came to 13 bases. This CDR3 comprises 15 residues.

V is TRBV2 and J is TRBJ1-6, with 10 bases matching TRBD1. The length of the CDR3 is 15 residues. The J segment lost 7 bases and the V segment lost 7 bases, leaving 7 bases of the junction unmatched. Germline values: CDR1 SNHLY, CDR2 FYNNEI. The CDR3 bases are TGTGCCAGCACCCCTTCGGGACAGGGGAATTCACCCCTCCACTTT. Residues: CASTPSGQGNSPLHF.

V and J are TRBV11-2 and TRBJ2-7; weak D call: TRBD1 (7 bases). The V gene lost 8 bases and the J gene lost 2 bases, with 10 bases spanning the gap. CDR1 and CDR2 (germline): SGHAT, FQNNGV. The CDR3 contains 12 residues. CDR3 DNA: TGTGCCAGCGCGGGGACAGCCTACGAGCAGTACTTC. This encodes CASAGTAYEQYF.

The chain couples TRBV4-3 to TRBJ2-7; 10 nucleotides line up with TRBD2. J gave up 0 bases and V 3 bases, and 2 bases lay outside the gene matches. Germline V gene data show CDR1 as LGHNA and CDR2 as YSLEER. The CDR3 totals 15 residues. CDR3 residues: CASSQASGSSYEQYF. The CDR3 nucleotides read TGCGCCAGCAGCCAGGCTAGCGGGAGCTCCTACGAGCAGTACTTC.

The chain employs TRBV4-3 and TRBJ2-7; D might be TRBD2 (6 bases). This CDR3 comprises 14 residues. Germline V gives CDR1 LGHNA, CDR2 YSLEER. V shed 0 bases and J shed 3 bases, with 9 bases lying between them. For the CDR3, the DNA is TGCGCCAGCAGCCAAGAGACTAGGTTCTACGAGCAGTACTTC. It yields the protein CASSQETRFYEQYF.

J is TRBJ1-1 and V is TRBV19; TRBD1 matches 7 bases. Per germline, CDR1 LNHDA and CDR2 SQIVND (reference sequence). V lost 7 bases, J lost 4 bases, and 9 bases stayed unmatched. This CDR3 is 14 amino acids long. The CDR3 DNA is TGTGCCAGTACCCCAGAGGGGGCGACCACTGAAGCTTTCTTT. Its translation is CASTPEGATTEAFF. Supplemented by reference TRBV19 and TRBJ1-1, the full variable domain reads DGGITQSPKYLFRKEGQNVTLSCEQNLNHDAMYWYRQDPGQGLRLIYYSQIVNDFQKGDIAEGYSVSREKKESFPLTVTSAQKNPTAFYLCASTPEGATTEAFFGQGTRLTVV.

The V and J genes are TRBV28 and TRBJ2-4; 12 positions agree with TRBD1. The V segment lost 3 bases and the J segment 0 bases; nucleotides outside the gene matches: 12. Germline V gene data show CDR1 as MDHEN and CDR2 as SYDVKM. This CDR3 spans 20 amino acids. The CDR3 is CASSLWPGTGGERAKNIQYF. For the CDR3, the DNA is TGTGCCAGCAGTTTGTGGCCCGGGACAGGGGGCGAGAGAGCCAAAAACATTCAGTACTTC.

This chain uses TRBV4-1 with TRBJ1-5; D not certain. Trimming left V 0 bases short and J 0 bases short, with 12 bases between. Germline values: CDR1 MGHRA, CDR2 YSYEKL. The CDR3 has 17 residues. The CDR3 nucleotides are TGCGCCAGCAGCCAAGAGCCCGAGACTAATAGCAATCAGCCCCAGCATTTT. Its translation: CASSQEPETNSNQPQHF.

The CDR3 DNA reads TGTGCCTGGAGTGCGGCTAGCGGGACCACCGGGGAGCTGTTTTTT. Its protein product is CAWSAASGTTGELFF. This chain uses TRBV30 with TRBJ2-2; 9 positions match TRBD2. The CDR3 is 15 amino acids. Germline V gene sequence: CDR1 GTSNPN, CDR2 SVGIG (reference sequence). V shed 1 base, J shed 4 bases, and the junction held 4 bases outside the gene matches.

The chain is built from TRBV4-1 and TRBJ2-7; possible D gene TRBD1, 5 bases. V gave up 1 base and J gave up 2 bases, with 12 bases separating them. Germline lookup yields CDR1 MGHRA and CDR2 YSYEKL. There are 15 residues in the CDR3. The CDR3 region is CASSQVEGVPYEQYF. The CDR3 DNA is TGCGCCAGCAGCCAAGTAGAAGGGGTACCCTACGAGCAGTACTTC.

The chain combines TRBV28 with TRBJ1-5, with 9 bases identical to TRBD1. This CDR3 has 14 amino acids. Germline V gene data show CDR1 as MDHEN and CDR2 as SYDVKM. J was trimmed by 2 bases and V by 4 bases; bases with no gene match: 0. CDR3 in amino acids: CASSWTGGNQPQHF. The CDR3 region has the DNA TGTGCCAGCAGTTGGACAGGGGGCAATCAGCCCCAGCATTTT.